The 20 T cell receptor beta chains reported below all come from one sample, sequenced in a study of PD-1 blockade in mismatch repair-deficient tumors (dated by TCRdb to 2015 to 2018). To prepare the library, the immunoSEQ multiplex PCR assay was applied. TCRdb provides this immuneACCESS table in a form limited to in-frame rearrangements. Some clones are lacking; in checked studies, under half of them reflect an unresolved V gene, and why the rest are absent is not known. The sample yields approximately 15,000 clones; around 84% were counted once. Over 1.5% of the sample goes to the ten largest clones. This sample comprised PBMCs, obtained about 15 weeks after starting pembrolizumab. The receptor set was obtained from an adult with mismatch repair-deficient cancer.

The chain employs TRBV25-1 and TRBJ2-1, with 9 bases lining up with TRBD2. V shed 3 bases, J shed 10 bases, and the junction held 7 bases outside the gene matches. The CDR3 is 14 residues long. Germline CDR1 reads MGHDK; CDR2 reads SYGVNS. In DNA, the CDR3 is TGTGCCAGCAGTGACGCGGGAGGGCCCGAAGAGCAGTTCTTC. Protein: CASSDAGGPEEQFF.

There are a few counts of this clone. The CDR3 bases are TGTGCCAGCAGCTCCGAGGAGGTGGGACAGGACCTTAGCGGGCAGTACTTC. This encodes CASSSEEVGQDLSGQYF. The rearrangement links TRBV11-3 to TRBJ2-7; 8 bases agree with TRBD1. The CDR3 length is 17 residues. The V gene end was trimmed by 4 bases and the J gene end by 9 bases; junction bases not matched to a gene: 20. Germline V gives CDR1 SGHNT, CDR2 YENEEA.

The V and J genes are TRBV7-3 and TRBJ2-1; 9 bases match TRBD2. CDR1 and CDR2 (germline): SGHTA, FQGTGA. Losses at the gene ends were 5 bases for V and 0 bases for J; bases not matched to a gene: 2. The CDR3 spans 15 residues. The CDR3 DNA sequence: TGTGCCAGCAGCCCTAGCGGGAACTCCTACAATGAGCAGTTCTTC. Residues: CASSPSGNSYNEQFF.

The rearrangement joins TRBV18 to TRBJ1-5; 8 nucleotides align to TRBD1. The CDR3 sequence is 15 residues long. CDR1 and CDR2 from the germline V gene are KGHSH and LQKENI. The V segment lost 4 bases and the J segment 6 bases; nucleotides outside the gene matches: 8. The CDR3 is CASSQDRGGSQPQHF. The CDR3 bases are TGTGCCAGCTCACAAGACAGGGGAGGTAGTCAGCCCCAGCATTTT.

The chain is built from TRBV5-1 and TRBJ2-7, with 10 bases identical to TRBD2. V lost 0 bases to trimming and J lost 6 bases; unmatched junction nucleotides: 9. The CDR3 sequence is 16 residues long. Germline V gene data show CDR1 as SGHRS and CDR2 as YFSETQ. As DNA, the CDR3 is TGCGCCAGCAGCTTGGCCCCTAGCGGGAGCATCAGCGAGCAGTACTTC. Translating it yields CASSLAPSGSISEQYF.

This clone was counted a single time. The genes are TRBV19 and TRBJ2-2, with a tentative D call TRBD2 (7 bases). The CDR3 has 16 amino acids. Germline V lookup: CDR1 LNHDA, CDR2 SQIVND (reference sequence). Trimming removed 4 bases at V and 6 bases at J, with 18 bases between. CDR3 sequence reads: CASSTGDWGGAGELFF. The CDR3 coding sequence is TGTGCCAGTAGTACAGGGGACTGGGGGGGCGCCGGGGAGCTGTTTTTT.

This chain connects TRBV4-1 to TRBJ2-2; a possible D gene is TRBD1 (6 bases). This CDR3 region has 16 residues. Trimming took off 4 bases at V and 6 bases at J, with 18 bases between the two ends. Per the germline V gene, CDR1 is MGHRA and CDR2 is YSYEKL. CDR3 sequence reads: CASSLEKGVVAGELFF. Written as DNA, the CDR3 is TGCGCCAGCAGCCTAGAAAAGGGGGTTGTTGCCGGGGAGCTGTTTTTT.

The CDR3 here is CASSSHLNLGTSYNEQFF. The CDR3 region has the DNA TGTGCCAGCAGCTCACACCTAAACCTCGGGACTAGTTACAATGAGCAGTTCTTC. This chain joins TRBV7-9 and TRBJ2-1; 8 bases line up with TRBD2. The junction had 15 bases not matched to a gene; V was cut back by 4 bases and J by 4 bases. CDR1 is SEHNR, CDR2 FQNEAQ, per germline (reference sequence). There are 18 residues in the CDR3. Full variable domain (outside the CDR3, taken from reference TRBV7-9 and TRBJ2-1): DTGVSQNPRHKITKRGQNVTFRCDPISEHNRLYWYRQTLGQGPEFLTYFQNEAQLEKSRLLSDRFSAERPKGSFSTLEIQRTEQGDSAMYLCASSSHLNLGTSYNEQFFGPGTRLTVL.

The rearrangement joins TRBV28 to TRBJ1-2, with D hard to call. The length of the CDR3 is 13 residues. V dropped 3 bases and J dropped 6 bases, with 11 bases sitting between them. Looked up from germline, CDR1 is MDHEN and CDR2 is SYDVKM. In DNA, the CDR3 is TGTGCCAGCAGTTTCCAGTTGGTGCATGGCTACACCTTC. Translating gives CASSFQLVHGYTF.

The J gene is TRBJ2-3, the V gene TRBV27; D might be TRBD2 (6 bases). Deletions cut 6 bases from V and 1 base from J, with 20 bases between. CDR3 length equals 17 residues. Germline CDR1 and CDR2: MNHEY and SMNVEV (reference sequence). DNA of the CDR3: TGTGCCAGCAGCCAAAACCGGGCTCGCGGGGGCACAGATACGCAGTATTTT. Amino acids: CASSQNRARGGTDTQYF.

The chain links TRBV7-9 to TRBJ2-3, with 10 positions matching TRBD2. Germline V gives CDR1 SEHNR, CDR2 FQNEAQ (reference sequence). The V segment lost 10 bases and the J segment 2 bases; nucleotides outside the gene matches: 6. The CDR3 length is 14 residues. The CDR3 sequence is CATEAGGNTDTQYF. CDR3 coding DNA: TGTGCCACCGAAGCGGGAGGGAACACAGATACGCAGTATTTT. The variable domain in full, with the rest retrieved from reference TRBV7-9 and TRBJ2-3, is DTGVSQNPRHKITKRGQNVTFRCDPISEHNRLYWYRQTLGQGPEFLTYFQNEAQLEKSRLLSDRFSAERPKGSFSTLEIQRTEQGDSAMYLCATEAGGNTDTQYFGPGTRLTVL.

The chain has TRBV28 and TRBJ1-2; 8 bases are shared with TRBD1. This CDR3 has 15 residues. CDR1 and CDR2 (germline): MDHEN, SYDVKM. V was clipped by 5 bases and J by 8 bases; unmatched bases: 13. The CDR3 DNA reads TGTGCCAGCAGTCCACCCCTCCGACAGGGGACGGGCTACACCTTC. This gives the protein CASSPPLRQGTGYTF.

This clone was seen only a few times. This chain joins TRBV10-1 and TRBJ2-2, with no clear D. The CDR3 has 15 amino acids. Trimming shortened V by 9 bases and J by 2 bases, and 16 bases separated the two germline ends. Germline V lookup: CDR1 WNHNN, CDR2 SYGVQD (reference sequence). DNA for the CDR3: TGCGCCAGGTCGCTTTGGCAACGCAACACCGGGGAGCTGTTTTTT. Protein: CARSLWQRNTGELFF.

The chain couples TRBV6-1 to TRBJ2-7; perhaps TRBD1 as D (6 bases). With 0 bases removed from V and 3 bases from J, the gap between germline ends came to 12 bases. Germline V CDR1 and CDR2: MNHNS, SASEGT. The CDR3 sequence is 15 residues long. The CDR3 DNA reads TGTGCCAGCAGTGAAGCGTTGGGGGCTAGCTACGAGCAGTACTTC. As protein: CASSEALGASYEQYF.

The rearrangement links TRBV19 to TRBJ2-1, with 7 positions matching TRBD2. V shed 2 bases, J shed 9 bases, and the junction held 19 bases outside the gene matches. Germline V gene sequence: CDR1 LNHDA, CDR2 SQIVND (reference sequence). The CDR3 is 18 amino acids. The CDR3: CASSISRNGLGSGCEQFF. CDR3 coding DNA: TGTGCCAGTAGTATAAGCCGCAACGGACTAGGTTCCGGATGTGAGCAGTTCTTC.

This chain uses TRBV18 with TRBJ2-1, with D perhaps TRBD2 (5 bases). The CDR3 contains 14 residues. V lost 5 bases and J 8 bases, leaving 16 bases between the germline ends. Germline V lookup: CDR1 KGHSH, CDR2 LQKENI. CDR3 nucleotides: TGTGCCAGCTCAGCAGCGGCTGGTGGGTATGAGCAGTTCTTC. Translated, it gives CASSAAAGGYEQFF.

In nucleotides, the CDR3 is TGTGCCACCAGCAGAGCAGGGCCCGGGGAGCTGTTTTTT. This codes for CATSRAGPGELFF. This chain joins TRBV15 and TRBJ2-2; D is perhaps TRBD1 (5 bases). Trimming removed 1 base from V and 6 bases from J, with 6 bases in between. The germline CDR1 and CDR2 sequences are LNHNV and YYDKDF (reference sequence). The CDR3 loop spans 13 amino acids.

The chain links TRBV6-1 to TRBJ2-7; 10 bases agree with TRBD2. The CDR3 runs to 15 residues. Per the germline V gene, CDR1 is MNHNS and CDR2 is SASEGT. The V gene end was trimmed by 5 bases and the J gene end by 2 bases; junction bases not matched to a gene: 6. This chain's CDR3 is CASSNQAGGPYEQYF. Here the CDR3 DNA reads TGTGCCAGCAGTAACCAAGCGGGAGGGCCCTACGAGCAGTACTTC.

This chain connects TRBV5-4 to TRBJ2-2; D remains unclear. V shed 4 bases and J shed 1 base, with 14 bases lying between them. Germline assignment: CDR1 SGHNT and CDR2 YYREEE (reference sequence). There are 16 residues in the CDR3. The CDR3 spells CASSTWVSLNTGELFF. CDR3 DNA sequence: TGTGCCAGCAGCACTTGGGTTAGCCTGAACACCGGGGAGCTGTTTTTT. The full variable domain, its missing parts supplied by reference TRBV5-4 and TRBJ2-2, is ETGVTQSPTHLIKTRGQQVTLRCSSQSGHNTVSWYQQALGQGPQFIFQYYREEENGRGNFPPRFSGLQFPNYSSELNVNALELDDSALYLCASSTWVSLNTGELFFGEGSRLTVL.

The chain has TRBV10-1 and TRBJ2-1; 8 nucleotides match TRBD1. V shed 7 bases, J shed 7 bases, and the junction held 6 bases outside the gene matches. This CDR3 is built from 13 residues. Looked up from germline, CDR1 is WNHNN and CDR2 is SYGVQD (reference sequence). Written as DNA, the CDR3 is TGCGCCAGCAATAGAAGACAGGGGAATGAGCAGTTCTTC. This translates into CASNRRQGNEQFF.